The present T cell receptor beta chain was sequenced within a study of T cell responses to AZD1222 COVID-19 vaccine. On the study more broadly: Second-dose recipients at about 4 or about 12 weeks were treated as one pooled group. Points from the study as a whole: Only five to seven individuals given AZD1222 were seropositive at baseline. Two AZD1222 doses significantly raised spike-specific TCR breadth and depth over controls. Clonal diversity was possibly underestimated, and the donors were mostly white British, with more females.

Deletions cut 5 bases from V and 1 base from J, with 14 bases between. The V gene's germline CDR1 is SEHNR and CDR2 FQNEAQ (reference sequence). This CDR3 region has 15 residues. Generated by immunoSEQ multiplex PCR, the TCRdb table keeps only in-frame clones and is missing some. The sample lists 140,000 or so clones, 85% to 90% occurring once. As for this clone: Its antigen is not identified.

This chain connects TRBV7-9 to TRBJ1-2; TRBD1 might be the D (6 bases). The sequencing used peripheral blood, collected on day 0 of AZD1222 vaccination. This TCR was recovered from an adult in good health. CDR3 protein: CASSASGTSNYGYTF. CDR3 sequence (DNA): TGTGCCAGCAGCGCCTCCGGGACAAGTAACTATGGCTACACCTTC.